The 25 T cell receptor beta chains below were found in one sample sequenced in a study of post-analysis software for immune sequencing data. Study-level findings and limits: Patients showed TRBV5-6, TRBV5-1 and TRBV20-1 among five TRBV segments more frequent than in controls.

Unique molecular identifiers were built into the TCR beta cDNA libraries. TCRdb used MiXCR to reprocess the PCR reads, holding one entry per CDR3 protein. The profile shows 600,000 to 750,000 distinct CDR3 sequences, approximately 60% of them singletons. No cognate antigen is known for these TCRs. Material for sequencing was blood. These receptors all come from a girl aged 2 to 9 with multiple sclerosis.

Concerning this clonotype: In this CDR3 the conserved last residue, phenylalanine or tryptophan, is missing, so a read error is likely. The DNA is left out, because the CDR3 cannot be placed on it with certainty; the CDR3 is given as TCRdb lists it. This chain links TRBV6-6 with TRBJ2-5; the DNA was not compared with TRBD2, the D call given in the table. Germline lookup yields CDR1 MNHNY and CDR2 SVGAGI (reference sequence). With termini counted, the CDR3 has 15 amino acids. CDR3 protein: CASSFRTGEGYTFGS.

The chain recombines TRBV18 with TRBJ2-7, with unresolved D. Trimming removed 3 bases from V and 7 bases from J, with 10 bases in between. CDR1 and CDR2 (germline): KGHSH, LQKENI. The CDR3 loop spans 12 amino acids. CDR3 nucleotides: TGTGCCAGCTCACCCCCGGTAGGAGAGCAGTACTTC. This encodes CASSPPVGEQYF.

With regard to this clonotype: Germline and junction disagree at one end, which may indicate a read error. This rearrangement joins TRBV7-8 to TRBJ2-5; 11 nucleotides agree with TRBD2. The CDR3 is 17 amino acids. Germline CDR1 and CDR2: SGHVS and FQNEAQ. CDR3 sequence reads: CASSLRSLTSGKETRYF. The CDR3 DNA is TGTGCCAGCAGCTTACGTTCCCTGACTAGCGGGAAGGAGACCCGGTACTTC.

V is TRBV25-1 and J is TRBJ1-4; the D gene is possibly TRBD1 (5 bases). The CDR3 is 14 residues long. Germline-derived CDR1 and CDR2 are MGHDK and SYGVNS. V gave up 6 bases and J gave up 7 bases, with 15 bases separating them. The chain's CDR3 is CASRGAAGGEKLFF. DNA of the CDR3: TGTGCCAGCAGAGGGGCGGCAGGAGGTGAAAAACTGTTTTTT.

CDR3 sequence reads: CASGFGGTANYEQYF. CDR3 nucleotides: TGTGCTAGTGGTTTCGGGGGGACGGCAAATTACGAGCAGTACTTC. This chain links TRBV12-5 with TRBJ2-7; TRBD2 aligns across 7 bases. J gave up 4 bases and V 3 bases, and 9 bases lay outside the gene matches. The CDR3 loop spans 15 amino acids. In germline, CDR1 is LGHNT, CDR2 FRNRAP.

This clonotype was observed a handful of times. The chain has TRBV20-1 and TRBJ1-5; possibly TRBD1 for D (5 bases). Germline V CDR1 and CDR2: DFQATT, SNEGSKA (reference sequence). The CDR3 covers 16 residues. Trimming took off 4 bases at V and 9 bases at J, with 25 bases between the two ends. Here the CDR3 DNA reads TGCAGTGCTACACACGACGCGGGGACCCCCGCGAGGCCCCAGCATTTT. This encodes CSATHDAGTPARPQHF.

This clonotype was counted a few times. The rearrangement uses TRBV10-3 and TRBJ2-5, with 7 bases that match TRBD1. Germline V gene lookup returns CDR1 ENHRY and CDR2 SYGVKD. CDR3 length: 15 amino acids. Trimming removed 5 bases from V and 0 bases from J; junction bases left unmatched: 6. The CDR3 DNA reads as TGTGCCATCAGTTGGGGCAGGGGGTACCAAGAGACCCAGTACTTC. Encoded protein: CAISWGRGYQETQYF.

The gene calls are TRBV6-5 and TRBJ2-1; D remains ambiguous. Germline lookup yields CDR1 MNHEY and CDR2 SVGAGI. The CDR3 consists of 11 residues. Trimming pared 3 bases from V and 9 bases from J, leaving 6 bases between. The CDR3 bases are TGTGCCAGCAGTTATAGGAGTGAGCAGTTCTTC. It yields the protein CASSYRSEQFF.

This chain links TRBV20-1 with TRBJ2-1, with D perhaps matching TRBD2 (6 bases). The CDR3 spans 14 residues. V dropped 5 bases and J dropped 9 bases, with 20 bases sitting between them. The germline CDR1 and CDR2 sequences are DFQATT and SNEGSKA (reference sequence). As DNA, the CDR3 is TGCAGTGCTCCCCGGGCGGGGCCAGAACTTGAGCAGTTCTTC. It encodes CSAPRAGPELEQFF.

The CDR3 DNA reads as TGTGCCAGCAGTGACCGGACAGGGGGCCCCTACAATGAGCAGTTCTTC. Translated: CASSDRTGGPYNEQFF. This chain uses TRBV2 with TRBJ2-1, with 11 positions matching TRBD1. CDR1 SNHLY and CDR2 FYNNEI come from the germline V gene. The CDR3 has 16 residues. The V gene end was trimmed by 3 bases and the J gene end by 2 bases; junction bases not matched to a gene: 3.

This clonotype was seen only a few times. V gene TRBV9 combines with J gene TRBJ1-1; D not resolved. The CDR3 consists of 13 residues. V dropped 5 bases and J dropped 3 bases, with 11 bases sitting between them. Germline V gene sequence: CDR1 SGDLS, CDR2 YYNGEE. CDR3 residues: CASSVAGDTEAFF. In DNA form, the CDR3 reads TGTGCCAGCAGTGTGGCGGGTGACACTGAAGCTTTCTTT. Complete variable domain (other parts from reference TRBV9 and TRBJ1-1): DSGVTQTPKHLITATGQRVTLRCSPRSGDLSVYWYQQSLDQGLQFLIQYYNGEERAKGNILERFSAQQFPDLHSELNLSSLELGDSALYFCASSVAGDTEAFFGQGTRLTVV.

This chain connects TRBV18 to TRBJ1-1; possible D gene TRBD1, 6 bases. Germline CDR1 and CDR2: KGHSH and LQKENI. The CDR3 covers 17 residues. V gave up 1 base and J gave up 0 bases, with 15 bases separating them. CDR3 sequence reads: CASSPLTGGGMNTEAFF. CDR3 in DNA: TGTGCCAGCTCACCACTTACAGGAGGGGGGATGAACACTGAAGCTTTCTTT.

V usage is TRBV6-5 and J usage is TRBJ2-3, with 8 nucleotides matching TRBD2. This CDR3 has 16 residues. With 0 bases clipped from V and 6 bases from J, the junction kept 8 bases outside the gene matches. CDR1 is MNHEY, CDR2 SVGAGI, per germline. CDR3: CASSYSSGTTQDTQYF. CDR3 DNA sequence: TGTGCCAGCAGTTACTCTAGCGGGACTACGCAGGATACGCAGTATTTT.

This clonotype came up a few times. The chain couples TRBV7-2 to TRBJ1-5; D unresolved. Per germline, CDR1 SGHTA and CDR2 FQGNSA. Between the trimmed V and J ends, which lost 2 bases and 4 bases, there was a span of 6 bases. The CDR3 sequence is 13 residues long. The CDR3 loop reads CASSLWGNQPQHF. The CDR3 DNA reads TGTGCCAGCAGCTTATGGGGAAATCAGCCCCAGCATTTT.

DNA for the CDR3: TGTGCCACCGCAGCGGGGGGGCCTATAGATACGCAGTATTTT. It encodes CATAAGGPIDTQYF. V usage is TRBV6-6 and J usage is TRBJ2-3; 10 bases agree with TRBD2. The CDR3 is 14 amino acids. Trimming took 10 bases from V and 5 from J; bases not matched to a gene: 9. Per the germline V gene, CDR1 is MNHNY and CDR2 is SVGAGI (reference sequence).

This clonotype has a handful of counts. The J gene is TRBJ1-2, the V gene TRBV20-1, with D unclear. The germline V gene has CDR1 DFQATT and CDR2 SNEGSKA (reference sequence). CDR3 length: 10 residues. V shed 1 base and J shed 8 bases, with 5 bases lying between them. CDR3 in DNA: TGCAGTGCTAGAGGGGAGGGCTACACCTTC. It specifies CSARGEGYTF.

This sequence joins TRBV12-3 or TRBV12-4 and TRBJ1-1; D unclear. The CDR3 has 14 residues. V was cut by 1 base and J by 0 bases, with 6 bases left in between. CDR3 in DNA: TGTGCCAGCAGTTTAGGGTCTATGAACACTGAAGCTTTCTTT. Translated: CASSLGSMNTEAFF.

V is TRBV11-2 and J is TRBJ2-1, with 7 bases that match TRBD2. Per germline, CDR1 SGHAT and CDR2 FQNNGV. V lost 3 bases to trimming and J lost 6 bases; unmatched junction nucleotides: 8. The CDR3 loop spans 15 amino acids. CDR3 bases: TGTGCCAGCAGCTTCGGTGTCACGGGGGGCAATGAGCAGTTCTTC. This sequence encodes CASSFGVTGGNEQFF. Drawing the rest from reference TRBV11-2 and TRBJ2-1, the complete variable domain is EAGVAQSPRYKIIEKRQSVAFWCNPISGHATLYWYQQILGQGPKLLIQFQNNGVVDDSQLPKDRFSAERLKGVDSTLKIQPAKLEDSAVYLCASSFGVTGGNEQFFGPGTRLTVL.

The rearrangement links TRBV6-5 to TRBJ1-2; 7 bases are a match to TRBD1. Germline CDR1 reads MNHEY; CDR2 reads SVGAGI. V shed 5 bases, J shed 10 bases, and the junction held 13 bases outside the gene matches. This CDR3 spans 14 amino acids. CDR3: CASSPSPGTAFYTF. The CDR3 nucleotides are TGTGCCAGCAGTCCTTCCCCGGGGACAGCCTTCTACACCTTC.

The rearrangement joins TRBV5-1 to TRBJ2-1; 8 bases map to TRBD2. Germline lookup yields CDR1 SGHRS and CDR2 YFSETQ. The V and J ends lost 4 bases and 8 bases, in that order; junction bases with no gene match: 11. The CDR3 has 15 amino acids. The CDR3 bases are TGCGCCAGCAGCCCGGGGACTAGAGTAGATTATGAGCAGTTCTTC. It encodes CASSPGTRVDYEQFF.

This clonotype was observed a few times. This chain links TRBV5-1 with TRBJ2-3, with TRBD2 matching 9 bases. Unmatched junction bases numbered 2, after V lost 3 bases and J lost 3 bases. The CDR3 has 14 amino acids. CDR1 is SGHRS and CDR2 is YFSETQ in the germline V gene. CDR3 in amino acids: CASSSGLATDTQYF. CDR3 DNA: TGCGCCAGCAGCTCTGGACTAGCGACAGATACGCAGTATTTT. Combining the CDR3 with reference TRBV5-1 and TRBJ2-3 gives the whole variable domain KAGVTQTPRYLIKTRGQQVTLSCSPISGHRSVSWYQQTPGQGLQFLFEYFSETQRNKGNFPGRFSGRQFSNSRSEMNVSTLELGDSALYLCASSSGLATDTQYFGPGTRLTVL.

This chain connects TRBV10-1 to TRBJ2-1; the D gene is possibly TRBD1 (5 bases). This CDR3 is built from 13 residues. Trimming stripped 6 bases from V and 5 bases from J, with 11 bases between. The germline V gene encodes CDR1 WNHNN and CDR2 SYGVQD (reference sequence). The CDR3 sequence is CASSRAPNNEQFF. CDR3 DNA: TGCGCCAGCAGCAGGGCCCCTAACAATGAGCAGTTCTTC.

The rearrangement uses TRBV6-1 and TRBJ1-5; TRBD1 aligns across 7 bases. Trimming removed 6 bases from V and 2 bases from J; junction bases left unmatched: 4. CDR3 length equals 14 residues. Germline CDR1 reads MNHNS; CDR2 reads SASEGT. CDR3 amino acids: CASRATGRNQPQHF. The CDR3 region has the DNA TGTGCCAGCAGGGCGACAGGGCGCAATCAGCCCCAGCATTTT.

This chain connects TRBV29-1 to TRBJ1-2; no clear D. V lost 5 bases, J lost 0 bases, and 13 bases lay in between. The CDR3 sequence is 14 residues long. Germline V gene lookup returns CDR1 SQVTM and CDR2 ANQGSEA. In DNA, the CDR3 is TGCAGCGTTAGCGACAACCCGCCTAACTATGGCTACACCTTC. Translating it yields CSVSDNPPNYGYTF.

The chain has TRBV2 and TRBJ1-2; no firm D call. Trimming left V 4 bases short and J 1 base short, with 7 bases between. The CDR3 contains 13 residues. The V gene's germline CDR1 is SNHLY and CDR2 FYNNEI. The CDR3 reads CASSVPNNYGYTF. CDR3 sequence (DNA): TGTGCCAGCAGTGTTCCGAATAACTATGGCTACACCTTC.